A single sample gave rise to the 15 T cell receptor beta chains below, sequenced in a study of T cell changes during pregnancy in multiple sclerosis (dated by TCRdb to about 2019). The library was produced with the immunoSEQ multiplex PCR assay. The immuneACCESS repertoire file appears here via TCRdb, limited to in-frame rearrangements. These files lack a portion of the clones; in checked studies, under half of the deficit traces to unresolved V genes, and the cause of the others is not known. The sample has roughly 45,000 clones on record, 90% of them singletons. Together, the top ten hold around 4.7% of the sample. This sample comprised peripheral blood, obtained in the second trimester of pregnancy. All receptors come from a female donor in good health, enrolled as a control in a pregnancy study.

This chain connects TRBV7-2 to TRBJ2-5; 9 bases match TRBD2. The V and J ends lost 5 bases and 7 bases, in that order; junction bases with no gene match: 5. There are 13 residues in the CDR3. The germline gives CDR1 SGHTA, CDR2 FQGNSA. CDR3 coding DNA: TGTGCCAGCAGCCCTAGCGGGGCCGGGACCCAGTACTTC. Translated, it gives CASSPSGAGTQYF.

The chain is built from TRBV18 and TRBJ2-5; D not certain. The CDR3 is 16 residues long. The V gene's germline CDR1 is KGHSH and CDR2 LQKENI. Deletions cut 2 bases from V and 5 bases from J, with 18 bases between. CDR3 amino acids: CASSPTFTTVGETQYF. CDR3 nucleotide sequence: TGTGCCAGCTCACCAACATTCACCACAGTTGGGGAGACCCAGTACTTC.

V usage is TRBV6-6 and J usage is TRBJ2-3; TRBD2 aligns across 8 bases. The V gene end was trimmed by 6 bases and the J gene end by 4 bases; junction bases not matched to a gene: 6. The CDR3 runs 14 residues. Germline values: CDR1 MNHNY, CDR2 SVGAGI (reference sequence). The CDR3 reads CASSLTSAADTQYF. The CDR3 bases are TGTGCCAGCAGCTTGACTAGCGCGGCAGATACGCAGTATTTT.

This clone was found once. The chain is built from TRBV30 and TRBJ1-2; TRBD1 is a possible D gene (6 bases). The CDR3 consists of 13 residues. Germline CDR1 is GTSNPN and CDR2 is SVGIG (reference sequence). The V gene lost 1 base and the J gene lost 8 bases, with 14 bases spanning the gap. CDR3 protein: CAWSGQWGGGYTF. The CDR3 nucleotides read TGTGCCTGGAGTGGACAGTGGGGGGGCGGCTACACCTTC.

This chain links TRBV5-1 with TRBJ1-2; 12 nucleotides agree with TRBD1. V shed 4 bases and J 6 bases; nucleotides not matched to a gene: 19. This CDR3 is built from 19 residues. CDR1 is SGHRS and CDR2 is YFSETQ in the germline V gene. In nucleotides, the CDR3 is TGCGCCAGCAGCACGGGACAGGGGGCGATGACACCAGAGATAAATGGCTACACCTTC. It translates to CASSTGQGAMTPEINGYTF.

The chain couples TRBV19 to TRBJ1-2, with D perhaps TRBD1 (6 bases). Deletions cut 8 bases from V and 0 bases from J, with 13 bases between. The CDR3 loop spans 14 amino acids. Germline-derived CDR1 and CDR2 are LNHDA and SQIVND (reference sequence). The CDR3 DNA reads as TGTGCCAGTGAGGGGACAAGAGCTAACTATGGCTACACCTTC. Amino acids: CASEGTRANYGYTF.

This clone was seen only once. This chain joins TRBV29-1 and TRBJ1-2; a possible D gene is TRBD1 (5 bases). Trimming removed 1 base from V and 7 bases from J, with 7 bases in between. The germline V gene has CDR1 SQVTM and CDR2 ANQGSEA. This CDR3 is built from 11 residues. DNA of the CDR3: TGCAGCGTTGAAGGAAGGGGTGGCTACACCTTC. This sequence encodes CSVEGRGGYTF.

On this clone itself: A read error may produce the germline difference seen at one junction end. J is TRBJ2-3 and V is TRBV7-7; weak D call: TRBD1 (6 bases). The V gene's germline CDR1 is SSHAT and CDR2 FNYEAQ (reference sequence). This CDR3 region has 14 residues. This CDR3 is CASSFNRATDTQYF. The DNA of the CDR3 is TGTGCTAGCAGCTTTAACAGGGCCACAGATACGCAGTATTTT.

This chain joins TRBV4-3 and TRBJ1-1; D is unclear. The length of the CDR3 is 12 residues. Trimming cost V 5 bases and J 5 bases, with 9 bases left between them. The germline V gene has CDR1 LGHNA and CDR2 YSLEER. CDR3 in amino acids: CASSSQSTEAFF. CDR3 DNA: TGCGCCAGCAGCTCCCAGTCTACTGAAGCTTTCTTT.

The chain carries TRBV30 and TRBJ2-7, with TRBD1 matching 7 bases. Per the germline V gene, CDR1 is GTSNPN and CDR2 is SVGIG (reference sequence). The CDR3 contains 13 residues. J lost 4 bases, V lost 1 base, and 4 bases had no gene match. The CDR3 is CAWSETGDYEQYF. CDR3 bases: TGTGCCTGGAGTGAAACAGGGGATTACGAGCAGTACTTC.

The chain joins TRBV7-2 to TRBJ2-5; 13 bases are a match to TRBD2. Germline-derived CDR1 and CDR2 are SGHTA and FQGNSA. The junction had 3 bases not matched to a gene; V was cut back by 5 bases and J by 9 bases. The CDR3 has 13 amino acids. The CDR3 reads CASSPTSGGAQYF. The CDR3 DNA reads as TGTGCCAGCAGCCCCACTAGCGGGGGGGCCCAGTACTTC. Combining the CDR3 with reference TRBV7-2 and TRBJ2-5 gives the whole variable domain GAGVSQSPSNKVTEKGKDVELRCDPISGHTALYWYRQSLGQGLEFLIYFQGNSAPDKSGLPSDRFSAERTGGSVSTLTIQRTQQEDSAVYLCASSPTSGGAQYFGPGTRLLVL.

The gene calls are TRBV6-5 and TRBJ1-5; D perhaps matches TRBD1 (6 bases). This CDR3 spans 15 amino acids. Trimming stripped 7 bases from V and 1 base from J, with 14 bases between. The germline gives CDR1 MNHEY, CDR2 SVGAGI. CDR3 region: CASKYTGMSNQPQHF. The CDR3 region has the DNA TGTGCCAGCAAGTATACAGGGATGAGCAATCAGCCCCAGCATTTT.

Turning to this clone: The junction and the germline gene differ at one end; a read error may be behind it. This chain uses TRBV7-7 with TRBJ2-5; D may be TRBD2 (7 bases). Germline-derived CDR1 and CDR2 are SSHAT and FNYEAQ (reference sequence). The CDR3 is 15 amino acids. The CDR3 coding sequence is TGTGCTAGCAGCCCTACCGGGGGGCAAGGAGAGACCCAGTACTTC. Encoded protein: CASSPTGGQGETQYF.

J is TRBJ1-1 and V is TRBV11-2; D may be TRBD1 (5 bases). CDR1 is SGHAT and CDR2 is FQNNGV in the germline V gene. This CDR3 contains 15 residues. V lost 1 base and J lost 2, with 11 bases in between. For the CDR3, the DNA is TGTGCCAGCAGCTTAGCGTCTCAGGGAAACACTGAAGCTTTCTTT. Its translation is CASSLASQGNTEAFF.

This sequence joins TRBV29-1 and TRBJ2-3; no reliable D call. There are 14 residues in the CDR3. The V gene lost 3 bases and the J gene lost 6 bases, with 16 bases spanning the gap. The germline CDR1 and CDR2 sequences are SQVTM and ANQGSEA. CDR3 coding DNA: TGCAGCGTTGAGGTCTGGCAGGCAGGCGATACGCAGTATTTT. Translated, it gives CSVEVWQAGDTQYF.